One sample yielded the 32 T cell receptor beta chains listed below, sequenced in a study of OX40 agonist ivuxolimab in advanced cancers. Repertoires were generated with immunoSEQ multiplex PCR, while TCRdb's copy carries only in-frame clones and drops some. The data show around 70,000 clones, roughly 83% seen once. Sequencing was performed on CD4+ or CD8+ T cells sorted from blood, taken in a trial of the OX40 agonist ivuxolimab. Source of these receptors: an adult with an advanced solid tumor such as melanoma, head and neck, liver or kidney cancer.

V usage is TRBV7-8 and J usage is TRBJ1-5, with a tentative D call TRBD1 (6 bases). Trimming cost V 5 bases and J 0 bases, with 14 bases left between them. Germline V gives CDR1 SGHVS, CDR2 FQNEAQ. This CDR3 is built from 16 residues. The CDR3 DNA reads TGTGCCAGCAGCCCCCAGACAGGTTATAGCAATCAGCCCCAGCATTTT. Its protein product is CASSPQTGYSNQPQHF.

This chain connects TRBV7-2 to TRBJ1-2, with unresolved D. CDR3 length equals 16 residues. The V gene lost 5 bases and the J gene lost 4 bases, with 20 bases spanning the gap. Germline lookup yields CDR1 SGHTA and CDR2 FQGNSA. CDR3 in amino acids: CASSPGPPQKGYGYTF. CDR3 DNA: TGTGCCAGCAGCCCCGGGCCGCCCCAGAAAGGCTATGGCTACACCTTC.

The genes are TRBV11-2 and TRBJ2-2; 11 bases map to TRBD2. V dropped 3 bases and J dropped 8; count of bases not matched to a gene: 5. Germline lookup yields CDR1 SGHAT and CDR2 FQNNGV. This CDR3 has 15 residues. This CDR3 is CASSFLAGGRGELFF. CDR3 nucleotides: TGTGCCAGCAGCTTTCTAGCGGGGGGCAGGGGGGAGCTGTTTTTT. Based on the CDR3 plus reference TRBV11-2 and TRBJ2-2, the full variable domain is EAGVAQSPRYKIIEKRQSVAFWCNPISGHATLYWYQQILGQGPKLLIQFQNNGVVDDSQLPKDRFSAERLKGVDSTLKIQPAKLEDSAVYLCASSFLAGGRGELFFGEGSRLTVL.

The rearrangement uses TRBV4-1 and TRBJ2-3; TRBD2 matches at 8 bases. The V segment lost 0 bases and the J segment 1 base; nucleotides outside the gene matches: 3. The CDR3 loop spans 16 amino acids. Germline V gives CDR1 MGHRA, CDR2 YSYEKL. CDR3 residues: CASSQDSGGGTDTQYF. CDR3 nucleotides: TGCGCCAGCAGCCAAGATTCGGGAGGGGGCACAGATACGCAGTATTTT.

Written as DNA, the CDR3 is TGTGCCAGCAGCTTTTGGGCTAGCGGGTCCAATGAGCAGTTCTTC. Translated: CASSFWASGSNEQFF. V gene TRBV11-3 combines with J gene TRBJ2-1; 8 bases fit TRBD2. Germline CDR1 SGHNT, CDR2 YENEEA. The CDR3 length is 15 residues. Trimming took 3 bases from V and 6 from J; bases not matched to a gene: 7.

The J gene is TRBJ2-1, the V gene TRBV5-4, with D perhaps matching TRBD2 (6 bases). Germline lookup yields CDR1 SGHNT and CDR2 YYREEE (reference sequence). V lost 2 bases and J lost 0, with 12 bases in between. The CDR3 spans 16 residues. This CDR3 reads CASSFLSGSSYNEQFF. The CDR3 coding sequence is TGTGCCAGCAGCTTCCTTAGCGGAAGCTCCTACAATGAGCAGTTCTTC.

In this sample, this clone turned up a few times. This sequence joins TRBV6-5 and TRBJ1-5, with TRBD1 identical over 7 bases. Trimming took 0 bases from V and 5 from J; bases not matched to a gene: 4. CDR3 length: 15 amino acids. Per the germline V gene, CDR1 is MNHEY and CDR2 is SVGAGI. DNA of the CDR3: TGTGCCAGCAGTTACTCATACAGGGGAGATCAGCCCCAGCATTTT. Its translation is CASSYSYRGDQPQHF.

V is TRBV7-2 and J is TRBJ2-3, with D possibly being TRBD1 (7 bases). V lost 5 bases and J 5 bases, leaving 20 bases between the germline ends. This CDR3 spans 16 amino acids. Looked up from germline, CDR1 is SGHTA and CDR2 is FQGNSA. The CDR3 DNA reads as TGTGCCAGCAGCCCTAATAAGTTGCGGGACAGAGATACGCAGTATTTT. This gives the protein CASSPNKLRDRDTQYF.

Ten or more counts support this clone. The chain combines TRBV6-1 with TRBJ2-7, with TRBD1 identical over 8 bases. CDR1 is MNHNS and CDR2 is SASEGT in the germline V gene. This CDR3 is 14 amino acids long. V lost 7 bases to trimming and J lost 0 bases; unmatched junction nucleotides: 5. The CDR3 bases are TGTGCCAGCACCAAGGACAGGGCCTCCTACGAGCAGTACTTC. Its protein product is CASTKDRASYEQYF.

The chain uses TRBV30 and TRBJ1-1; the D gene is possibly TRBD1 (5 bases). The length of the CDR3 is 13 residues. Germline loops: CDR1 GTSNPN, CDR2 SVGIG (reference sequence). The V and J ends lost 5 bases and 3 bases respectively, with 13 bases between them. CDR3 region: CAWQIGGDTEAFF. The CDR3 bases are TGTGCCTGGCAAATTGGGGGGGACACTGAAGCTTTCTTT.

CDR3 bases: TGCGCCAGCAGCGCCGGCGGGGGCGAGGAGACCCAGTACTTC. Translating gives CASSAGGGEETQYF. J is TRBJ2-5 and V is TRBV5-1; D is perhaps TRBD2 (7 bases). The CDR3 contains 14 residues. V was cut by 4 bases and J by 5 bases, with 15 bases left in between. Germline V gene sequence: CDR1 SGHRS, CDR2 YFSETQ.

This chain joins TRBV4-2 and TRBJ2-2; 8 bases align to TRBD1. This CDR3 contains 16 residues. Germline CDR1 is LGHNA and CDR2 is YNFKEQ. Unmatched junction bases numbered 10, after V lost 4 bases and J lost 6 bases. The CDR3 is CASSREGTGQSGELFF. CDR3 DNA sequence: TGTGCCAGCAGCCGAGAGGGGACAGGCCAGTCCGGGGAGCTGTTTTTT.

This clone appeared once. The genes are TRBV5-1 and TRBJ2-1, with TRBD2 identical over 15 bases. CDR1 is SGHRS, CDR2 YFSETQ, per germline. Trimming at V came to 2 bases and at J to 5 bases, leaving 5 bases not matched to a gene. The CDR3 consists of 17 residues. CDR3 bases: TGCGCCAGCAGCTTTCCGGGACTAGCGGGGGGCAACAATGAGCAGTTCTTC. This encodes CASSFPGLAGGNNEQFF.

As regards this clone: Sequence at one end of the junction differs from germline and may be a read error. Distinct nucleotide sequences in the sample also encode this CDR3. The chain links TRBV19 to TRBJ1-1; D remains unclear. Germline CDR1 reads LNHDA; CDR2 reads SQIVND (reference sequence). The CDR3 is made up of 13 amino acids. Here the CDR3 DNA reads TGTGCCAGTGTGAGTGAGGCTAACACTGAAGCTTTTTTT. Residues: CASVSEANTEAFF.

The gene calls are TRBV11-2 and TRBJ2-1; no clear D gene. V lost 2 bases and J 9 bases, leaving 17 bases between the germline ends. From germline, CDR1 is SGHAT and CDR2 FQNNGV. This CDR3 region has 15 residues. The CDR3: CASSLRLSQTTEQFF. The CDR3 nucleotides are TGTGCCAGCAGCTTAAGACTGTCCCAAACAACTGAGCAGTTCTTC. Full variable domain (rest looked up from reference TRBV11-2 and TRBJ2-1): EAGVAQSPRYKIIEKRQSVAFWCNPISGHATLYWYQQILGQGPKLLIQFQNNGVVDDSQLPKDRFSAERLKGVDSTLKIQPAKLEDSAVYLCASSLRLSQTTEQFFGPGTRLTVL.

The chain links TRBV4-1 to TRBJ2-7; TRBD1 matches at 9 bases. The CDR3 runs to 14 residues. From germline, CDR1 is MGHRA and CDR2 YSYEKL. The V and J ends lost 8 bases and 5 bases, in that order; junction bases with no gene match: 10. The CDR3, as DNA: TGCGCCAGCTCTTCGGGGACAGGGCAGCACGAGCAGTACTTC. As protein: CASSSGTGQHEQYF.

CDR3 bases: TGTGCCAGCAGCGTAGACAGATACAATGAGCAGTTCTTC. Translated: CASSVDRYNEQFF. This chain links TRBV7-3 with TRBJ2-1, with D perhaps matching TRBD1 (5 bases). V shed 5 bases and J shed 4 bases, with 9 bases lying between them. This CDR3 comprises 13 residues. The germline V gene encodes CDR1 SGHTA and CDR2 FQGTGA.

This sequence joins TRBV7-2 and TRBJ2-7; 9 bases line up with TRBD2. With V trimmed by 9 bases and J by 2 bases, 8 bases remained unmatched. Germline V lookup: CDR1 SGHTA, CDR2 FQGNSA. The CDR3 is 14 residues long. CDR3 DNA: TGTGCCAGATCCTTTAGCGGGAGAACCTACGAGCAGTACTTC. This sequence encodes CARSFSGRTYEQYF.

The J gene is TRBJ1-1, the V gene TRBV11-3, with a possible D match to TRBD1 (6 bases). V lost 6 bases, J lost 1 base, and 9 bases lay in between. Germline values: CDR1 SGHNT, CDR2 YENEEA. The CDR3 covers 13 residues. CDR3 in amino acids: CASRKGQNTEAFF. The CDR3 DNA sequence: TGTGCCAGCAGAAAGGGACAGAACACTGAAGCTTTCTTT.

The rearrangement joins TRBV6-1 to TRBJ1-4, with D perhaps TRBD1 (6 bases). The CDR3 has 13 amino acids. The germline V gene has CDR1 MNHNS and CDR2 SASEGT. Trimming cost V 6 bases and J 8 bases, with 13 bases left between them. The CDR3 loop reads CASRVQGKEKLFF. The CDR3 DNA reads as TGTGCCAGCAGAGTACAGGGAAAGGAAAAACTGTTTTTT.

The chain employs TRBV30 and TRBJ1-2; TRBD1 matches at 7 bases. V gave up 3 bases and J gave up 0 bases; unmatched junction bases: 7. The CDR3 loop spans 15 amino acids. Germline values: CDR1 GTSNPN, CDR2 SVGIG (reference sequence). The DNA for the CDR3 is TGTGCCTGGAGGTTACAGGGGCGGTCTAACTATGGCTACACCTTC. This sequence encodes CAWRLQGRSNYGYTF. The entire variable domain, with the rest obtained from reference TRBV30 and TRBJ1-2, is as follows: SQTIHQWPATLVQPVGSPLSLECTVEGTSNPNLYWYRQAAGRGLQLLFYSVGIGQISSEVPQNLSASRPQDRQFILSSKKLLLSDSGFYLCAWRLQGRSNYGYTFGSGTRLTVV.

The V gene is TRBV5-1, the J gene TRBJ1-2, with 10 bases that match TRBD1. J lost 7 bases, V lost 0 bases, and 6 bases had no gene match. Germline lookup yields CDR1 SGHRS and CDR2 YFSETQ. The CDR3 loop spans 15 amino acids. This CDR3 reads CASSLDPGTGVGYTF. The CDR3 region has the DNA TGCGCCAGCAGCTTGGATCCCGGGACAGGGGTTGGCTACACCTTC.

V gene TRBV14 combines with J gene TRBJ2-5; 12 bases line up with TRBD2. V lost 4 bases, J lost 5 bases, and 8 bases stayed unmatched. The germline gives CDR1 SGHDN, CDR2 FVKESK. The CDR3 spans 16 residues. The CDR3 spells CASSPALAGGRETQYF. CDR3 nucleotides: TGTGCCAGCAGCCCCGCGCTAGCGGGAGGGCGGGAGACCCAGTACTTC. Variable domain in full (rest from reference TRBV14 and TRBJ2-5): EAGVTQFPSHSVIEKGQTVTLRCDPISGHDNLYWYRRVMGKEIKFLLHFVKESKQDESGMPNNRFLAERTGGTYSTLKVQPAELEDSGVYFCASSPALAGGRETQYFGPGTRLLVL.

This sequence joins TRBV25-1 and TRBJ1-2; D not certain. The V gene's germline CDR1 is MGHDK and CDR2 SYGVNS. The V end was cut by 3 bases, the J end by 5 bases, with 10 bases between. CDR3 length equals 13 residues. The CDR3 protein is CASSDHYAYGYTF. As DNA, the CDR3 is TGTGCCAGCAGTGACCACTACGCTTATGGCTACACCTTC.

Comments on this clone: This same CDR3 is encoded by further DNA sequences in the sample. The J gene is TRBJ2-7, the V gene TRBV7-2; D ambiguous. V was pared by 0 bases and J by 1 base, with 4 bases between. From germline, CDR1 is SGHTA and CDR2 FQGNSA. This CDR3 comprises 13 residues. The CDR3: CASSLANSYEQYF. The CDR3 DNA reads TGTGCCAGCAGCTTAGCTAATTCCTACGAGCAGTACTTC. Variable domain in full (rest from reference TRBV7-2 and TRBJ2-7): GAGVSQSPSNKVTEKGKDVELRCDPISGHTALYWYRQSLGQGLEFLIYFQGNSAPDKSGLPSDRFSAERTGGSVSTLTIQRTQQEDSAVYLCASSLANSYEQYFGPGTRLTVT.

This rearrangement joins TRBV10-2 to TRBJ2-7; tentatively, D is TRBD1 (6 bases). The CDR3 is made up of 13 amino acids. Trimming stripped 2 bases from V and 2 bases from J, with 7 bases between. Germline V gene lookup returns CDR1 WSHSY and CDR2 SAAADI. CDR3 sequence: CASSEKGAYEQYF. In DNA form, the CDR3 reads TGCGCCAGCAGTGAGAAGGGGGCCTACGAGCAGTACTTC.

This clone has a handful of counts. This chain uses TRBV27 with TRBJ2-2; 7 positions match TRBD2. The CDR3 extends over 15 amino acids. The V segment lost 5 bases and the J segment 4 bases; nucleotides outside the gene matches: 7. From germline, CDR1 is MNHEY and CDR2 SMNVEV (reference sequence). DNA for the CDR3: TGTGCCAGCAGTCCTCGGGGGGTCTCCACCGGGGAGCTGTTTTTT. It encodes CASSPRGVSTGELFF.

This chain uses TRBV30 with TRBJ1-1; D ambiguous. There are 14 residues in the CDR3. Per the germline V gene, CDR1 is GTSNPN and CDR2 is SVGIG (reference sequence). Trimming removed 0 bases from V and 10 bases from J, with 18 bases in between. The CDR3 coding sequence is TGTGCCTGGAGTGTACGGGGTCGCAGTGACGGAGCTTTCTTT. Its translation: CAWSVRGRSDGAFF.

The chain links TRBV5-1 to TRBJ1-5; TRBD1 agrees at 10 bases. The CDR3 contains 15 residues. Germline CDR1 SGHRS, CDR2 YFSETQ. V was pared by 4 bases and J by 6 bases, with 7 bases of the junction left unmatched. The CDR3 nucleotides are TGCGCCAGCAGCACGACAGGGGGCGAACGTCAGCCCCAGCATTTT. Protein sequence: CASSTTGGERQPQHF. Full variable domain (missing parts from reference TRBV5-1 and TRBJ1-5): KAGVTQTPRYLIKTRGQQVTLSCSPISGHRSVSWYQQTPGQGLQFLFEYFSETQRNKGNFPGRFSGRQFSNSRSEMNVSTLELGDSALYLCASSTTGGERQPQHFGDGTRLSIL.

The V gene is TRBV27, the J gene TRBJ2-2; TRBD2 matches 11 bases. Germline trimming cut 6 bases from V and 0 bases from J; bases unmatched to any gene: 0. The CDR3 extends over 15 amino acids. CDR1 is MNHEY, CDR2 SMNVEV, per germline (reference sequence). The CDR3 region is CASRLAGANTGELFF. The CDR3 nucleotides are TGTGCCAGCAGACTAGCGGGGGCGAACACCGGGGAGCTGTTTTTT.

The chain combines TRBV5-1 with TRBJ1-4; 7 nucleotides align to TRBD1. There are 16 residues in the CDR3. The V gene end was trimmed by 3 bases and the J gene end by 6 bases; junction bases not matched to a gene: 11. Germline V gives CDR1 SGHRS, CDR2 YFSETQ. The CDR3 reads CASSSGRGRFDEKLFF. CDR3 bases: TGCGCCAGCAGCTCCGGTAGGGGGCGATTTGATGAAAAACTGTTTTTT.

There are a few counts of this clone. This rearrangement joins TRBV7-9 to TRBJ1-1; 8 bases match TRBD1. J was trimmed by 5 bases and V by 3 bases; bases with no gene match: 5. The CDR3 covers 14 residues. Per the germline V gene, CDR1 is SEHNR and CDR2 is FQNEAQ (reference sequence). In DNA form, the CDR3 reads TGTGCCAGCAGCTTGGACAGGGTGGTGACTGAAGCTTTCTTT. Translation gives CASSLDRVVTEAFF. The full variable domain, completed using reference TRBV7-9 and TRBJ1-1, is DTGVSQNPRHKITKRGQNVTFRCDPISEHNRLYWYRQTLGQGPEFLTYFQNEAQLEKSRLLSDRFSAERPKGSFSTLEIQRTEQGDSAMYLCASSLDRVVTEAFFGQGTRLTVV.